This TCR beta chain was sequenced during a study of cytomegalovirus exposure and HLA in healthy donors. Study overall: Across about 400 genotyped donors, just over 80% landed in the Caucasian-associated ancestry cluster. Whole-study findings and limits: In a later analysis, several top co-occurrence clusters appeared linked to parvovirus B19, influenza, CMV and Epstein-Barr virus. In vitro work confirmed that a few CMV-associated chains recognize CMV antigens. Most TCR beta V segments were productive about 90% or about 30% of the time in an earlier analysis.

The PCR employed 60 Vbeta primers together with 13 Jbeta primers. Only in-frame clones appear in the TCRdb table, and some are missing; sequencing was by immunoSEQ multiplex PCR. The sample table sets out around 50,000 clones. On this clone: Its specificity is unknown.

This clonotype was obtained from a woman aged 35 to 49 in good health and CMV-seronegative. Sequencing was done on a sample of PBMCs.

The CDR3 protein is CASSWGLVETQYF. The CDR3 DNA reads as TGTGCCAGCAGCTGGGGCCTAGTGGAGACCCAGTACTTC. The rearrangement joins TRBV5-6 to TRBJ2-5; D perhaps matches TRBD1 (5 bases). V gave up 3 bases and J gave up 5 bases, with 11 bases separating them. Germline CDR1 reads SGHDT; CDR2 reads YYEEEE. The CDR3 consists of 13 residues.